This T cell receptor (beta chain) was sequenced for a study of blood T cell repertoires in COVID-19. Study details: The analysed material was cDNA or gDNA that came from T cells, B-cell-depleted T cells, or PBMCs.

As handled by the study authors: Nucleated cell number was recorded as an estimate derived from reference gene primer amplification. Assay: immunoSEQ multiplex PCR; the TCRdb copy retains only in-frame clones and omits some. The V and J calls and clone size are taken from that table; D and trimming were inferred from the DNA. The sample records more than 150,000 clones, roughly nine tenths being singletons. With 1 base removed from V and 4 bases from J, the gap between germline ends came to 19 bases. In germline, CDR1 is SGHDT, CDR2 YYEEEE. The CDR3 covers 17 residues. The clonotype was recovered from a woman aged 70-85 years with acute or convalescent COVID-19. The J gene is TRBJ2-3, the V gene TRBV5-6, with D possibly matching TRBD2 (5 bases). Material: peripheral blood. CDR3 bases: TGTGCCAGCAGCTTGTATGCGGTGCGTCTAGCTGCAGATACGCAGTATTTT. As protein: CASSLYAVRLAADTQYF. Complete variable domain (other parts from reference TRBV5-6 and TRBJ2-3): DAGVTQSPTHLIKTRGQQVTLRCSPKSGHDTVSWYQQALGQGPQFIFQYYEEEERQRGNFPDRFSGHQFPNYSSELNVNALLLGDSALYLCASSLYAVRLAADTQYFGPGTRLTVL.